These 18 T cell receptor beta chains were sequenced from one sample in a study of blood T cell repertoires in COVID-19. Some clones are missing from TCRdb's copy, which holds only in-frame ones; the method was immunoSEQ multiplex PCR. The data show under 150,000 clones, with approximately 87% seen just once and roughly 4% held by the top ten. The sample comprised peripheral blood. All receptors come from a woman aged 40 to 50 with acute or convalescent COVID-19.

V gene TRBV6-6 combines with J gene TRBJ1-1, with 11 bases aligning to TRBD1. Losses at the gene ends were 2 bases for V and 3 bases for J; bases not matched to a gene: 5. Germline CDR1 and CDR2: MNHNY and SVGAGI (reference sequence). The CDR3 extends over 16 amino acids. DNA for the CDR3: TGTGCCAGCAGTTACAGCGAGGGACAGGGGGACACTGAAGCTTTCTTT. Protein product: CASSYSEGQGDTEAFF.

V is TRBV9 and J is TRBJ2-7; 7 nucleotides match TRBD2. The CDR3 covers 14 residues. Per the germline V gene, CDR1 is SGDLS and CDR2 is YYNGEE. The V and J ends lost 0 bases and 7 bases, in that order; junction bases with no gene match: 7. CDR3 sequence reads: CASSVGGGREEQYF. The DNA of the CDR3 is TGTGCCAGCAGCGTAGGGGGAGGGCGGGAGGAGCAGTACTTC.

The chain links TRBV14 to TRBJ1-4; 7 bases agree with TRBD1. CDR1 is SGHDN, CDR2 FVKESK, per germline. The CDR3 loop spans 14 amino acids. The ends lost 6 bases at V and 8 bases at J; junction bases unmatched: 9. The CDR3 reads CASSNRGFNEKLFF. CDR3 nucleotide sequence: TGTGCCAGCAGTAACAGGGGATTTAACGAAAAACTGTTTTTT.

The rearrangement uses TRBV6-5 and TRBJ1-6, with 7 positions matching TRBD1. Germline V gives CDR1 MNHEY, CDR2 SVGAGI. With V trimmed by 0 bases and J by 4 bases, 3 bases remained unmatched. The CDR3 sequence is 16 residues long. Written as DNA, the CDR3 is TGTGCCAGCAGTTACTCTCAGGGGGGTTATAATTCACCCCTCCACTTT. Amino acids: CASSYSQGGYNSPLHF.

The chain links TRBV5-1 to TRBJ1-3; D not certain. Germline CDR1 and CDR2: SGHRS and YFSETQ. The length of the CDR3 is 16 residues. V lost 0 bases to trimming and J lost 2 bases, with 12 bases between them. The CDR3 is CASSLDERRAGNTIYF. CDR3 bases: TGCGCCAGCAGCTTGGATGAGAGGCGAGCTGGAAACACCATATATTTT.

The CDR3 sequence is CASSWTGGDIYGYTF. CDR3 coding DNA: TGTGCCAGCAGTTGGACAGGGGGCGACATCTATGGCTACACCTTC. The chain joins TRBV6-5 to TRBJ1-2; TRBD1 matches at 11 bases. This CDR3 has 15 residues. J gave up 4 bases and V 4 bases, and 5 bases lay outside the gene matches. Germline CDR1 reads MNHEY; CDR2 reads SVGAGI.

V usage is TRBV27 and J usage is TRBJ1-6; TRBD1 matches 7 bases. The length of the CDR3 is 15 residues. Losses at the gene ends were 8 bases for V and 8 bases for J; bases not matched to a gene: 12. Germline V gene lookup returns CDR1 MNHEY and CDR2 SMNVEV (reference sequence). The CDR3 sequence: CASSYSWDSYSPLHF. CDR3 coding DNA: TGTGCCAGCTCATACTCTTGGGACAGTTATTCACCCCTCCACTTT.

The chain links TRBV30 to TRBJ2-2; tentatively, D is TRBD2 (5 bases). Germline V CDR1 and CDR2: GTSNPN, SVGIG (reference sequence). The length of the CDR3 is 14 residues. V was shortened by 3 bases and J by 3 bases, with 11 bases between the two germline ends. CDR3 residues: CAWRSGRYTGELFF. For the CDR3, the DNA is TGTGCCTGGAGGTCGGGGAGATACACCGGGGAGCTGTTTTTT.

The rearrangement uses TRBV14 and TRBJ1-2, with D uncertain. V was shortened by 1 base and J by 0 bases, with 3 bases between the two germline ends. Germline V gene lookup returns CDR1 SGHDN and CDR2 FVKESK. This CDR3 has 13 residues. CDR3 protein: CASSQVTNYGYTF. CDR3 nucleotides: TGTGCCAGCAGCCAAGTAACTAACTATGGCTACACCTTC.

V gene TRBV6-5 combines with J gene TRBJ1-2, with D perhaps matching TRBD1 (6 bases). Germline V lookup: CDR1 MNHEY, CDR2 SVGAGI. V lost 2 bases to trimming and J lost 8 bases, with 18 bases between them. The CDR3 is made up of 15 amino acids. The chain's CDR3 is CASSYGSTGPGGYTF. DNA of the CDR3: TGTGCCAGCAGTTACGGATCGACAGGCCCAGGAGGCTACACCTTC.

This clone was recorded once. This chain links TRBV30 with TRBJ2-7; 7 positions match TRBD2. Trimming cost V 3 bases and J 6 bases; bases outside gene matches: 8. The CDR3 has 13 amino acids. Germline CDR1 and CDR2: GTSNPN and SVGIG (reference sequence). The CDR3 DNA is TGTGCCTGGAGGATTAGCGGGCGGTCCGAGCAGTACTTC. This codes for CAWRISGRSEQYF.

V usage is TRBV7-3 and J usage is TRBJ1-1, with D unclear. This CDR3 region has 13 residues. Deletions cut 5 bases from V and 1 base from J, with 8 bases between. The germline V gene has CDR1 SGHTA and CDR2 FQGTGA. The CDR3 reads CASSVMWNTEAFF. For the CDR3, the DNA is TGTGCCAGCAGCGTTATGTGGAACACTGAAGCTTTCTTT.

This clone was seen a handful of times. The chain joins TRBV10-1 to TRBJ2-7; 12 nucleotides match TRBD2. The CDR3 is 16 amino acids. Germline V CDR1 and CDR2: WNHNN, SYGVQD (reference sequence). Germline trimming cut 0 bases from V and 2 bases from J; bases unmatched to any gene: 2. This CDR3 is CASSESRTSGTYEQYF. As DNA, the CDR3 is TGCGCCAGCAGTGAGTCGAGGACTAGCGGGACCTACGAGCAGTACTTC.

The rearrangement uses TRBV7-2 and TRBJ2-5, with 12 bases matching TRBD2. Losses at the gene ends were 5 bases for V and 4 bases for J; bases not matched to a gene: 5. The germline V gene has CDR1 SGHTA and CDR2 FQGNSA. The CDR3 loop spans 15 amino acids. The CDR3 loop is CASSPTGLAGETQYF. In DNA form, the CDR3 reads TGTGCCAGCAGCCCTACGGGACTAGCGGGAGAGACCCAGTACTTC. The variable domain in full, with the rest retrieved from reference TRBV7-2 and TRBJ2-5, is GAGVSQSPSNKVTEKGKDVELRCDPISGHTALYWYRQSLGQGLEFLIYFQGNSAPDKSGLPSDRFSAERTGGSVSTLTIQRTQQEDSAVYLCASSPTGLAGETQYFGPGTRLLVL.

J is TRBJ2-5 and V is TRBV19, with D hard to call. The CDR3 loop spans 15 amino acids. The germline V gene encodes CDR1 LNHDA and CDR2 SQIVND (reference sequence). V shed 3 bases and J shed 3 bases, with 14 bases lying between them. The CDR3, as DNA: TGTGCCAGTAGTATCATACACCACAGCAAAGAGACCCAGTACTTC. Amino acid sequence: CASSIIHHSKETQYF.

The chain recombines TRBV6-2 or TRBV6-3 with TRBJ2-1; TRBD2 matches at 7 bases. V lost 1 base to trimming and J lost 10 bases; unmatched junction nucleotides: 10. The V gene's germline CDR1 is MNHEY and CDR2 SVGEGT. The CDR3 totals 15 residues. The CDR3, as DNA: TGTGCCAGCAGTTACTTCACCGGGGGGTACACGGAGCAGTTCTTC. Its protein is CASSYFTGGYTEQFF.

The chain combines TRBV6-5 with TRBJ2-7, with TRBD1 matching over 12 bases. This CDR3 is 15 amino acids long. Germline trimming cut 2 bases from V and 4 bases from J; bases unmatched to any gene: 3. Germline V lookup: CDR1 MNHEY, CDR2 SVGAGI. CDR3 sequence: CASSYRDRGPYEQYF. CDR3 sequence (DNA): TGTGCCAGCAGTTACCGGGACAGGGGGCCGTACGAGCAGTACTTC.

This chain joins TRBV19 and TRBJ1-2, with D hard to call. Germline CDR1 reads LNHDA; CDR2 reads SQIVND (reference sequence). This CDR3 has 13 amino acids. Trimming stripped 6 bases from V and 0 bases from J, with 8 bases between. This CDR3 is CASRAITNYGYTF. CDR3 nucleotide sequence: TGTGCCAGTAGGGCAATAACTAACTATGGCTACACCTTC.